The 8 T cell receptor beta chains below come from one sample, sequenced in a study of shared clonotypes between healthy human individuals. Positively selected for CCR7, the CD45RO-negative cells used as naive CD8 cells excluded terminally differentiated effector memory CD45RA+ cells. Clones were read by immunoSEQ multiplex PCR, and TCRdb kept only the in-frame ones, dropping some. The data contain about 820,000 clones, 90% to 95% of them seen just once; the ten biggest clones take up approximately 25%. Sequences were obtained from naive CD8+ T cells sorted from blood. The receptors come from a man aged 25-40 years in good health.

This sequence joins TRBV30 and TRBJ2-3, with D hard to call. The V and J ends lost 3 bases and 0 bases respectively, with 19 bases between them. The CDR3 contains 17 residues. Germline values: CDR1 GTSNPN, CDR2 SVGIG (reference sequence). The CDR3 DNA reads TGTGCCTGGAGACCGGCTATTCTACGAACTAGCACAGATACGCAGTATTTT. Protein: CAWRPAILRTSTDTQYF.

The rearrangement links TRBV27 to TRBJ2-1, with 7 bases matching TRBD1. V trimming: 7 bases; J trimming: 1 base; junction bases outside the gene matches: 4. Germline V gene sequence: CDR1 MNHEY, CDR2 SMNVEV (reference sequence). This CDR3 has 14 amino acids. CDR3 coding DNA: TGTGCCAGCAACAGGGGTAGGTCCTACAATGAGCAGTTCTTC. As protein: CASNRGRSYNEQFF.

This clone was observed a single time. The rearrangement joins TRBV5-1 to TRBJ2-3; D might be TRBD1 or TRBD2, each matching 5 bases. V dropped 4 bases and J dropped 1 base, with 13 bases sitting between them. CDR1 SGHRS and CDR2 YFSETQ come from the germline V gene. The CDR3 is made up of 15 amino acids. The CDR3 bases are TGCGCCAGCAGCCCCCGGGGCGTCGGCACAGATACGCAGTATTTT. It encodes CASSPRGVGTDTQYF.

V gene TRBV27 combines with J gene TRBJ2-7, with D unresolved. Per germline, CDR1 MNHEY and CDR2 SMNVEV (reference sequence). Deletions cut 2 bases from V and 5 bases from J, with 4 bases between. The CDR3 has 11 residues. CDR3 in DNA: TGTGCCAGCAGTTTAATACACGAGCAGTACTTC. Translating gives CASSLIHEQYF.

The J gene is TRBJ2-7, the V gene TRBV19; 7 nucleotides match TRBD1. The CDR3 extends over 13 amino acids. Losses at the gene ends were 6 bases for V and 6 bases for J; bases not matched to a gene: 8. The germline V gene has CDR1 LNHDA and CDR2 SQIVND (reference sequence). For the CDR3, the DNA is TGTGCCAGTAGGAACGAGGGGGCGGTCGAGCAGTACTTC. It translates to CASRNEGAVEQYF.

The chain employs TRBV30 and TRBJ1-1; D is unclear. The CDR3 loop spans 11 amino acids. CDR1 is GTSNPN and CDR2 is SVGIG in the germline V gene (reference sequence). With 3 bases removed from V and 4 bases from J, the gap between germline ends came to 6 bases. CDR3 bases: TGTGCCTGGAGCCTAGGCACTGAAGCTTTCTTT. Protein product: CAWSLGTEAFF.

V gene TRBV11-3 combines with J gene TRBJ2-3; perhaps TRBD1 as D (7 bases). Looked up from germline, CDR1 is SGHNT and CDR2 is YENEEA. The V end lost 2 bases, the J end lost 0 bases, and 15 bases lay between the germline ends. This CDR3 is 17 amino acids long. Here the CDR3 DNA reads TGTGCCAGCAGCTTAATGCTGCGGGACAGAAGCACAGATACGCAGTATTTT. This gives the protein CASSLMLRDRSTDTQYF.

The chain joins TRBV5-4 to TRBJ2-2; TRBD2 aligns across 9 bases. J lost 4 bases, V lost 0 bases, and 4 bases had no gene match. The CDR3 consists of 16 residues. Per the germline V gene, CDR1 is SGHNT and CDR2 is YYREEE (reference sequence). CDR3 sequence reads: CASSLEGLAGTGELFF. In nucleotides, the CDR3 is TGTGCCAGCAGCTTGGAGGGACTAGCAGGCACCGGGGAGCTGTTTTTT.